These 5 T cell receptor beta chains were sequenced from one sample in a study of radiotherapy plus CTLA-4 blockade in lung cancer. The protocol was immunoSEQ multiplex PCR, while the TCRdb copy is restricted to in-frame clones and leaves out a portion. The table shows 70,000 to 95,000 clones, with around 81% occurring only once. The source material was peripheral blood, sampled from a patient treated with radiotherapy plus ipilimumab. These receptors all stem from a human donor with non-small cell lung cancer that progressed on radiotherapy plus ipilimumab.

For this clone: The germline gene is not matched at one end of the junction; a read error may be the cause. The gene calls are TRBV7-7 and TRBJ2-1; the D call may be TRBD1 or TRBD2 (5 bases each). Germline V CDR1 and CDR2: SSHAT, FNYEAQ (reference sequence). The CDR3 is 14 amino acids. This CDR3 reads CASSLGTGRDEQFF. CDR3 nucleotide sequence: TGTGCTAGCAGCTTAGGGACCGGTCGGGATGAGCAGTTCTTC.

The table lists this clone with a count of one. The chain uses TRBV11-2 and TRBJ1-1, with D unclear. CDR1 SGHAT and CDR2 FQNNGV come from the germline V gene. V was trimmed by 4 bases and J by 3 bases, leaving 18 bases between them. The CDR3 runs to 16 residues. In DNA, the CDR3 is TGTGCCAGCAGCTCGGCAGGTTATGGGAGGGACACTGAAGCTTTCTTT. Translation: CASSSAGYGRDTEAFF. Drawing the rest from reference TRBV11-2 and TRBJ1-1, the complete variable domain is EAGVAQSPRYKIIEKRQSVAFWCNPISGHATLYWYQQILGQGPKLLIQFQNNGVVDDSQLPKDRFSAERLKGVDSTLKIQPAKLEDSAVYLCASSSAGYGRDTEAFFGQGTRLTVV.

V and J are TRBV4-1 and TRBJ1-5, with 10 nucleotides matching TRBD1. The V and J ends lost 3 bases and 2 bases, in that order; junction bases with no gene match: 7. Germline V gene sequence: CDR1 MGHRA, CDR2 YSYEKL. This CDR3 has 17 residues. CDR3 protein: CASSQPLGTGGNQPQHF. The DNA for the CDR3 is TGCGCCAGCAGCCAGCCCTTAGGGACAGGGGGCAATCAGCCCCAGCATTTT.

Written as DNA, the CDR3 is TGTGCCAGCAGCGAAGACAGATATGGCTACACCTTC. Translation gives CASSEDRYGYTF. The J gene is TRBJ1-2, the V gene TRBV11-3, with D maybe TRBD1 (5 bases). Germline-derived CDR1 and CDR2 are SGHNT and YENEEA. Trimming pared 5 bases from V and 5 bases from J, leaving 9 bases between. This CDR3 spans 12 amino acids.

V gene TRBV27 combines with J gene TRBJ1-4; D is unclear. CDR3 size: 13 residues. V was cut by 5 bases and J by 0 bases, with 4 bases left in between. Germline assignment: CDR1 MNHEY and CDR2 SMNVEV (reference sequence). In nucleotides, the CDR3 is TGTGCCAGCAGTCCGGCAACTAATGAAAAACTGTTTTTT. This codes for CASSPATNEKLFF. Full variable domain (rest looked up from reference TRBV27 and TRBJ1-4): EAQVTQNPRYLITVTGKKLTVTCSQNMNHEYMSWYRQDPGLGLRQIYYSMNVEVTDKGDVPEGYKVSRKEKRNFPLILESPSPNQTSLYFCASSPATNEKLFFGSGTQLSVL.